Here is one T cell receptor beta chain with its context. The data were obtained in a study of shared T cell receptors in the human thymus. The germline CDR1 and CDR2 sequences are SGHAT and FQNNGV. V lost 4 bases, J lost 3 bases, and 7 bases stayed unmatched. CDR3 length equals 16 residues. Method: immunoSEQ multiplex PCR; TCRdb's copy keeps in-frame clones and lacks some. This table has just under 550,000 clones, about 80% appearing once. The sample was also linked to a second study, of human thymus T cells. Turning to that study: Corrective surgery for congenital heart defects was being performed on the healthy Finnish infants who were the donors. Repertoires from thymus and blood appeared to show biased V and J gene usage. Highly overlapping thymic repertoires among unrelated individuals were reported in related research.

V usage is TRBV11-2 and J usage is TRBJ2-7; 12 nucleotides match TRBD2. The source of this sequence is a boy younger than two with a congenital heart defect. The sequenced sample was thymocytes. In DNA form, the CDR3 reads TGTGCCAGCAGCTCCGGGACTAGCGGGTGTTGCTACGAGCAGTACTTC. Protein: CASSSGTSGCCYEQYF.